A selection of T cell receptor beta chains follows, all from one sample in a study of T cell responses to AZD1222 COVID-19 vaccine. This table comes from immunoSEQ multiplex PCR, and its TCRdb copy is limited to in-frame clones, with some not included. Of roughly 200,000 clones in the sample, 93% were seen once. The specimen was peripheral blood, collected on day 0 of MenACWY control vaccination. Receptors originate from an adult in good health. The CDR3 runs from the conserved cysteine through the conserved F or W. Each record gives: V gene, D gene, clone size, J gene, CDR3 protein, CDR3 DNA. The D gene is left open where the match is weak. Where a row states a size, it is once, few, many or the class of an expanded clone; other rows omit it.

>TRBV19|.|once|TRBJ2-1
CASSPGLPNEQFF
TGTGCCAGTAGCCCGGGACTCCCCAATGAGCAGTTCTTC
>TRBV6-5|TRBD2|.|TRBJ2-3
CASRLAGGRDTQYF
TGTGCCAGCAGGCTAGCGGGGGGGCGAGATACGCAGTATTTT
>TRBV10-2|TRBD1|.|TRBJ2-3
CASRRQGTGPDTQYF
TGCGCCAGCAGAAGACAGGGGACAGGCCCAGATACGCAGTATTTT
>TRBV28|.|.|TRBJ1-5
CASSPTGIYLPQHF
TGTGCCAGCAGCCCTACAGGGATATACCTGCCCCAGCATTTT
>TRBV11-2|.|.|TRBJ1-3
CASRNTGNTIYF
TGTGCCAGCAGGAATACTGGAAACACCATATATTTT
>TRBV29-1|.|.|TRBJ2-1
CSVDRSSEQFF
TGCAGCGTTGATAGGTCGTCTGAGCAGTTCTTC
>TRBV7-3|.|.|TRBJ2-7
CASSLTPGANEQYF
TGTGCCAGCAGCTTAACACCAGGGGCCAACGAGCAGTACTTC
>TRBV30|.|.|TRBJ2-7
CAWSGPDGDEYYEQYF
TGTGCCTGGAGTGGCCCGGACGGAGACGAATACTACGAGCAGTACTTC
>TRBV7-8|.|.|TRBJ1-5
CASSSQGQGNQPQHF
TGTGCCAGCAGCTCCCAGGGGCAGGGCAATCAGCCCCAGCATTTT
>TRBV6-2/TRBV6-3|.|.|TRBJ1-2
CASSYLQGRTGDSYGYTF
TGTGCCAGCAGTTACCTCCAGGGAAGAACAGGAGACTCCTATGGCTACACCTTC
>TRBV5-1|.|.|TRBJ1-2
CASSSQPGEYGYTF
TGCGCCAGCAGCTCCCAGCCAGGGGAATATGGCTACACCTTC
>TRBV5-1|.|.|TRBJ2-6
CASNPGWTGANVLTF
TGCGCCAGCAACCCAGGGTGGACTGGGGCCAACGTCCTGACTTTC
>TRBV30|TRBD1|.|TRBJ1-5
CAWSPTGGSQPQHF
TGTGCCTGGAGCCCGACAGGGGGCAGCCAGCCCCAGCATTTT
>TRBV10-3|.|.|TRBJ1-5
CAISEPGRFNQPQHF
TGTGCCATCAGTGAGCCCGGACGGTTCAATCAGCCCCAGCATTTT
>TRBV3-1/TRBV3-2|.|once|TRBJ1-5
CASSQLGQPQHF
TGTGCCAGCAGCCAATTGGGTCAGCCCCAGCATTTT
>TRBV28|.|.|TRBJ2-3
CASSLRGPPDTQYF
TGTGCCAGCAGCCTCAGGGGCCCCCCAGATACGCAGTATTTT
>TRBV9|.|.|TRBJ1-5
CASSVGPQSDNQPQHF
TGTGCCAGCAGCGTCGGTCCCCAGTCGGACAATCAGCCCCAGCATTTT
>TRBV27|.|.|TRBJ1-1
CASSYSIRTEAFF
TGTGCCAGCAGTTACTCCATTCGCACTGAAGCTTTCTTT
>TRBV7-8|.|.|TRBJ1-5
CASSLHRRESQPQHF
TGTGCCAGCAGCTTACATAGGAGGGAAAGTCAGCCCCAGCATTTT
>TRBV5-1|TRBD1|once|TRBJ1-5
CASSFGFGDRDSNQPQHF
TGCGCCAGCAGCTTTGGATTTGGGGACAGGGATAGCAATCAGCCCCAGCATTTT
>TRBV4-1|.|.|TRBJ1-3
CASTVQEGNSGNTIYF
TGCGCCAGCACTGTACAGGAGGGAAATTCTGGAAACACCATATATTTT
>TRBV6-6|TRBD1|.|TRBJ1-5
CASSYPTGRGDQPQHF
TGTGCCAGCAGTTACCCGACAGGGAGAGGAGATCAGCCCCAGCATTTT
>TRBV19|.|.|TRBJ1-6
CASSLDRSPNSPLHF
TGTGCCAGTAGCCTTGACAGGTCCCCTAATTCACCCCTCCACTTT
>TRBV2|.|.|TRBJ1-4
CASRPGPSGVNEKLFF
TGTGCCAGCAGACCCGGACCATCTGGGGTGAATGAAAAACTGTTTTTT
>TRBV7-2|TRBD1|.|TRBJ1-1
CASSLGSTGGMNTEAFF
TGTGCCAGCAGCTTAGGGTCGACAGGGGGCATGAACACTGAAGCTTTCTTT
>TRBV6-5|TRBD2|once|TRBJ2-3
CASSTSGGSTDTQYF
TGTGCCAGCTCGACTAGCGGGGGGTCCACAGATACGCAGTATTTT
>TRBV28|.|.|TRBJ2-7
CASSFPGTGSYEQYF
TGTGCCAGCAGTTTCCCCGGGACTGGCTCCTACGAGCAGTACTTC
>TRBV27|.|.|TRBJ1-2
CASSYLSEGSGYTF
TGTGCCAGCAGTTACCTCTCAGAGGGGAGTGGCTACACCTTC
>TRBV6-4|TRBD1|.|TRBJ1-6
CASRPGQGNNSPLHF
TGTGCCAGCAGACCGGGACAGGGAAATAATTCACCCCTCCACTTT
>TRBV6-6|.|.|TRBJ1-5
CASRAGRSNQPQHF
TGTGCCAGCAGGGCAGGTAGAAGCAATCAGCCCCAGCATTTT
>TRBV6-2/TRBV6-3|.|.|TRBJ2-7
CASSPFTGNYEQYF
TGTGCCAGCAGCCCCTTTACAGGGAACTACGAGCAGTACTTC
>TRBV10-3|TRBD1|.|TRBJ1-1
CAIKGRGHAFF
TGTGCCATTAAAGGGAGGGGGCATGCTTTCTTT
>TRBV3-1/TRBV3-2|.|.|TRBJ2-2
CASSQGGDAGELFF
TGTGCCAGCAGCCAAGGGGGGGACGCCGGGGAGCTGTTTTTT
>TRBV19|TRBD1|.|TRBJ1-1
CATHRGREDTEAFF
TGTGCCACTCACAGGGGGCGGGAGGACACTGAAGCTTTCTTT
>TRBV3-1/TRBV3-2|TRBD2|.|TRBJ2-5
CASSHLGAGGEQETQYF
TGTGCCAGCAGCCACCTCGGAGCGGGGGGTGAGCAAGAGACCCAGTACTTC
>TRBV2|TRBD2|.|TRBJ2-2
CASLAGGRSGELFF
TGTGCCAGCCTGGCGGGGGGGCGGAGCGGGGAGCTGTTTTTT
>TRBV11-1|.|.|TRBJ1-1
CASTLGKEAFF
TGTGCCAGCACACTCGGGAAAGAAGCTTTCTTT
>TRBV6-2/TRBV6-3|.|.|TRBJ1-3
CASSFGWDTIYF
TGTGCCAGCAGTTTTGGATGGGACACCATATATTTT
>TRBV6-1|.|.|TRBJ2-5
CASSEGGQQETQYF
TGTGCCAGCAGTGAAGGCGGTCAACAAGAGACCCAGTACTTC
>TRBV12-3/TRBV12-4|.|.|TRBJ1-2
CASSSQYYGYTF
TGTGCCAGCAGTTCTCAGTACTATGGCTACACCTTC
>TRBV6-5|.|.|TRBJ2-2
CASSYRGITGELFF
TGTGCCAGCAGTTACCGGGGAATCACCGGGGAGCTGTTTTTT
>TRBV5-1|TRBD1|once|TRBJ1-1
CARIQGPRTEAFF
TGCGCCAGAATACAGGGGCCGAGGACTGAAGCTTTCTTT
>TRBV2|.|.|TRBJ2-3
CASMQDHTDTQYF
TGTGCCAGCATGCAGGACCACACAGATACGCAGTATTTT
>TRBV30|.|.|TRBJ1-2
CAWAEYAPNYGYTF
TGTGCCTGGGCAGAATACGCTCCTAACTATGGCTACACCTTC
>TRBV13|.|.|TRBJ1-5
CASSLIESSNQPQHF
TGTGCCAGCAGCCTGATCGAAAGCAGCAATCAGCCCCAGCATTTT
>TRBV2|TRBD1|.|TRBJ1-3
CASSPQGFSGNTIYF
TGTGCCAGCAGCCCACAGGGGTTCTCTGGAAACACCATATATTTT
>TRBV30|TRBD1|.|TRBJ2-1
CAWGDRVNEQFF
TGTGCCTGGGGGGACAGGGTCAATGAGCAGTTCTTC
>TRBV6-1|TRBD1|.|TRBJ1-1
CASSEGRGLGTEAFF
TGTGCCAGCAGTGAAGGGAGGGGGCTCGGCACTGAAGCTTTCTTT
>TRBV13|TRBD1|.|TRBJ1-2
CASSPPGQLNYGYTF
TGTGCCAGCAGCCCCCCGGGACAGCTAAACTATGGCTACACCTTC
>TRBV5-4|.|.|TRBJ1-2
CASSSNSAFNYGYTF
TGTGCCAGCAGCTCAAACAGTGCTTTTAACTATGGCTACACCTTC
>TRBV12-5|.|.|TRBJ2-2
CASGRRGGNTGELFF
TGTGCTAGTGGCCGCAGAGGGGGGAACACCGGGGAGCTGTTTTTT
>TRBV5-8|TRBD1|.|TRBJ2-5
CASRRTGAVTQYF
TGTGCCAGCAGGCGGACAGGAGCGGTGACCCAGTACTTC
>TRBV5-1|TRBD2|.|TRBJ2-7
CASSGSGGNYEQYF
TGCGCCAGCAGTGGTAGCGGGGGTAATTACGAGCAGTACTTC
>TRBV29-1|.|once|TRBJ1-1
CSVDQGGLDTEAFF
TGCAGCGTTGATCAGGGTGGGTTAGACACTGAAGCTTTCTTT